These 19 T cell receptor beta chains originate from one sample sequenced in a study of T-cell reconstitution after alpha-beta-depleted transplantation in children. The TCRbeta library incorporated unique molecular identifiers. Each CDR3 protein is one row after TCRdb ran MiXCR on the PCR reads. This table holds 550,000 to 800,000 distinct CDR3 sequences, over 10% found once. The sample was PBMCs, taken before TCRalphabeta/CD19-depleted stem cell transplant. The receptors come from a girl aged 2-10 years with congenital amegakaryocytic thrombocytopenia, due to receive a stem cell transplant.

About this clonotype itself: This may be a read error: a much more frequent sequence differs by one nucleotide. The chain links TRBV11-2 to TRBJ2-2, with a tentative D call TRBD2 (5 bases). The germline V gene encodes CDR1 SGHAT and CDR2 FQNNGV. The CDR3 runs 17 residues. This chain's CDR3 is CASSLDWFTDPTGELSF. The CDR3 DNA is TGTGCCAGCAGCTTAGATTGGTTTACAGACCCCACCGGGGAGCTGTCTTTT.

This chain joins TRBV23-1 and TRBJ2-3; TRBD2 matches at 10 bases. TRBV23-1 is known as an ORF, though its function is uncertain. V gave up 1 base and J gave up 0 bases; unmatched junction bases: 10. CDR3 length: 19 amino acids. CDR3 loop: CASSQWRSGRGRSTDTQYF. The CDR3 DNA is TGCGCCAGCAGTCAATGGAGGAGCGGGAGGGGAAGGAGCACAGATACGCAGTATTTT.

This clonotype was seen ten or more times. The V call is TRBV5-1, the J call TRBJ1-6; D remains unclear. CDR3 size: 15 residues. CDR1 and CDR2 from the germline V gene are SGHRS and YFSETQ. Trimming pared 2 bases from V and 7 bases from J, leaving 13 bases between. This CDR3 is CASSFEDIRNSPLHF. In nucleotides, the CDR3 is TGCGCCAGCAGCTTCGAAGATATACGAAATTCACCCCTCCACTTT.

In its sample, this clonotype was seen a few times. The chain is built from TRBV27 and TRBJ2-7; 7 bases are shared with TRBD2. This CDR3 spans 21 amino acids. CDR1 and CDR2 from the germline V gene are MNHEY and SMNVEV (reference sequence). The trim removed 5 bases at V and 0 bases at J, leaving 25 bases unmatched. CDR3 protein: CASSRLSPSIAGLADSYEQYF. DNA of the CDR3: TGTGCCAGCAGTCGATTAAGCCCCTCGATAGCGGGCCTCGCGGACTCCTACGAGCAGTACTTC.

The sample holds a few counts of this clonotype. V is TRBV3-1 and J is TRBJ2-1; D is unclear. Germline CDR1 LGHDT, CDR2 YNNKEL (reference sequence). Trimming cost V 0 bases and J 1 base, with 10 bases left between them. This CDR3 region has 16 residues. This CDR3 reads CASSQESGRSYNEQFF. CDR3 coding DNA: TGTGCCAGCAGCCAAGAATCCGGTAGGTCCTACAATGAGCAGTTCTTC.

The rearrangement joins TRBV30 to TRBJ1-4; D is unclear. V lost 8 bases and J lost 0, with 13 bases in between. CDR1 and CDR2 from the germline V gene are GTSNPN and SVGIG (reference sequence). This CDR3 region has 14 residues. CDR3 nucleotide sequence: TGTGCCCGAAGTGGACCTGCAACTAATGAAAAACTGTTTTTT. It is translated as CARSGPATNEKLFF.

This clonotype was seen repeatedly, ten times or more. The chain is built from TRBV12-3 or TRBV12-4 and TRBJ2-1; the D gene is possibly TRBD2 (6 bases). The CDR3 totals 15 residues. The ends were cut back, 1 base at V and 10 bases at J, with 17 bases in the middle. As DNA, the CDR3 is TGTGCCAGCAGTTTAGGGGACTTCCCTGTGGGAGAGCAGTTCTTC. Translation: CASSLGDFPVGEQFF.

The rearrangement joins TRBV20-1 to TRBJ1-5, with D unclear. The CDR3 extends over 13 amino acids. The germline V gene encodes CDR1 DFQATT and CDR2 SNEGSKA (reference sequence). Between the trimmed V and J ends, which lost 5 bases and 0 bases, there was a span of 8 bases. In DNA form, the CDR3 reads TGCAGTGCTGAGACGGGTAGCAATCAGCCCCAGCATTTT. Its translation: CSAETGSNQPQHF.

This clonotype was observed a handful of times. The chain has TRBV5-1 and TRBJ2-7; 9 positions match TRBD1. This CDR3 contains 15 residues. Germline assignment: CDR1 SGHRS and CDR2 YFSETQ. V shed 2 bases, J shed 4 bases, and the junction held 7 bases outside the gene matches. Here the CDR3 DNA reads TGCGCCAGCAGCTTCTTACAGGGGGCAAGGTACGAGCAGTACTTC. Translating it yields CASSFLQGARYEQYF.

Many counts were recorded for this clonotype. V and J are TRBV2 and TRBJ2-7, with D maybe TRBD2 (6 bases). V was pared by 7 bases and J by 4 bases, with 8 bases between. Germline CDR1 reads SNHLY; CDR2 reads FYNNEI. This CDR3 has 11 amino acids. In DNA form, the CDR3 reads TGTGCCAGCACTGCGGGGTACGAGCAGTACTTC. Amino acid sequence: CASTAGYEQYF. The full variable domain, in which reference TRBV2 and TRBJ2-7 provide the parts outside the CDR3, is EPEVTQTPSHQVTQMGQEVILRCVPISNHLYFYWYRQILGQKVEFLVSFYNNEISEKSEIFDDQFSVERPDGSNFTLKIRSTKLEDSAMYFCASTAGYEQYFGPGTRLTVT.

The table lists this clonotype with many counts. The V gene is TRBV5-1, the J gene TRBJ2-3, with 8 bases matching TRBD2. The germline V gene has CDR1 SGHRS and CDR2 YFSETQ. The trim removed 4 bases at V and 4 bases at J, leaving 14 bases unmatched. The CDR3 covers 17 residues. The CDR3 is CASSLGGSGSMPDTQYF. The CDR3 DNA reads TGCGCCAGCAGCCTTGGAGGAAGCGGGAGTATGCCAGATACGCAGTATTTT.

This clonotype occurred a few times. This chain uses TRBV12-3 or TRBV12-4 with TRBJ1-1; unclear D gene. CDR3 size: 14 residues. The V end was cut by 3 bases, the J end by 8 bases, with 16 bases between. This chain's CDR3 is CASSLGNGGREAFF. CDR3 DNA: TGTGCCAGCAGTTTGGGTAATGGCGGAAGGGAAGCTTTCTTT.

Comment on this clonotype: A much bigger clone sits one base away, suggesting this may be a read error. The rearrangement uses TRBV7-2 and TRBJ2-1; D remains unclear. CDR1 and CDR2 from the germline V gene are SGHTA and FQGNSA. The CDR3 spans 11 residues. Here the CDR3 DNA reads TGTGCCAGCAACAGTTACGGTGAGCACTTCTTC. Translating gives CASNSYGEHFF. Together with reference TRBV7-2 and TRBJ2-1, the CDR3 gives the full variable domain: GAGVSQSPSNKVTEKGKDVELRCDPISGHTALYWYRQSLGQGLEFLIYFQGNSAPDKSGLPSDRFSAERTGGSVSTLTIQRTQQEDSAVYLCASNSYGEHFFGPGTRLTVL.

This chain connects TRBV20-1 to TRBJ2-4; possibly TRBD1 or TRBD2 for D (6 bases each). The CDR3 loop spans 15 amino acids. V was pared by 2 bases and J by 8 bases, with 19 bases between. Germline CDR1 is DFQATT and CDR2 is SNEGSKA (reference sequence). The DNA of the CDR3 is TGCAGTGCTAGATATGATGGGGGGCGGAGGGACATTCAGTACTTC. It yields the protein CSARYDGGRRDIQYF.

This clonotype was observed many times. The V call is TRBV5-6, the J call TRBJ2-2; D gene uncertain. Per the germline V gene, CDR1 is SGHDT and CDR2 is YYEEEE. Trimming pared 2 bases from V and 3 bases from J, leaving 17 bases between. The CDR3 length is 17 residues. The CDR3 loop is CASSFSVYHRDTGELFF. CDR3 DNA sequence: TGTGCCAGCAGCTTCAGTGTCTACCACCGGGACACCGGGGAGCTGTTTTTT. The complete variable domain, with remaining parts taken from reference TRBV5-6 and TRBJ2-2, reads DAGVTQSPTHLIKTRGQQVTLRCSPKSGHDTVSWYQQALGQGPQFIFQYYEEEERQRGNFPDRFSGHQFPNYSSELNVNALLLGDSALYLCASSFSVYHRDTGELFFGEGSRLTVL.

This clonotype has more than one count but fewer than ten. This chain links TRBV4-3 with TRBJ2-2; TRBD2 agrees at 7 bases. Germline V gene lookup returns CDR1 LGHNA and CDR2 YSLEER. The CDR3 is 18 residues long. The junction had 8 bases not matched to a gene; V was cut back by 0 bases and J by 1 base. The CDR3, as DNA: TGCGCCAGCAGCCAAGACTCTGGTCTAGCGGAGAACACCGGGGAGCTGTTTTTT. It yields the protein CASSQDSGLAENTGELFF.

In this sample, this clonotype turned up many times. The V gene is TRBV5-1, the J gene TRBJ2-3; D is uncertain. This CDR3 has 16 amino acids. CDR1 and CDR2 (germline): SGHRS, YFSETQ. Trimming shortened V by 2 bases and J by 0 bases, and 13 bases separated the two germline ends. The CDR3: CASSFRFQISTDTQYF. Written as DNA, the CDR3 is TGCGCCAGCAGCTTTCGGTTCCAGATTAGCACAGATACGCAGTATTTT.

In DNA form, the CDR3 reads TGCGCCAGCAGCTGGGCCCTGCAGATCCGGCAAGAGACCCAGTACTTC. This encodes CASSWALQIRQETQYF. The chain has TRBV5-1 and TRBJ2-5; D remains ambiguous. The CDR3 sequence is 16 residues long. Germline V gene sequence: CDR1 SGHRS, CDR2 YFSETQ. The V end was cut by 3 bases, the J end by 2 bases, with 17 bases between.

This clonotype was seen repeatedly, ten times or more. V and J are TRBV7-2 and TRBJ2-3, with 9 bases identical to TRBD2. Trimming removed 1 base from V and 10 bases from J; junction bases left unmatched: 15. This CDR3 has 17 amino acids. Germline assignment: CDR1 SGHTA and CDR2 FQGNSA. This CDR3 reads CASSLGLAETSGAPQYF. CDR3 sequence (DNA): TGTGCCAGCAGCTTAGGACTAGCGGAGACCTCGGGGGCCCCGCAGTATTTT.